This TCR beta chain was identified during a study of blood T cells in healthy people across ages. Overall study results and limits: While age rose, TCR beta diversity per million T cells dropped in a roughly linear way.

V lost 4 bases and J 3 bases, leaving 11 bases between the germline ends. The CDR3 loop spans 13 amino acids. Germline-derived CDR1 and CDR2 are SGHNT and YYREEE (reference sequence). Together with a sample-barcoded 5' primer, a J-beta primer mix was included in a second PCR lasting roughly 6 to 12 cycles. TCRdb re-called the 5' RACE reads through MiXCR, storing one row per CDR3 protein. Altogether 750,000 to 950,000 distinct CDR3 sequences are present, about 27% being singletons, with the ten largest covering roughly a tenth. This clonotype turned up a few times. Antigen unknown. Another study also made use of these data, one on T cells of mothers and their children. That report adds: There were over 8 million TCR beta CDR3 reads from each mother and 2.5 million to 3.5 million from each child.

This TCR derives from a woman aged 40 to 50 in good health. The V and J genes are TRBV5-4 and TRBJ2-7, with a weak D call TRBD1 (6 bases). Sequencing input: blood. CDR3 loop: CASSADSFYEQYF. The CDR3 DNA follows: TGTGCCAGCAGCGCGGACAGCTTCTACGAGCAGTACTTC.